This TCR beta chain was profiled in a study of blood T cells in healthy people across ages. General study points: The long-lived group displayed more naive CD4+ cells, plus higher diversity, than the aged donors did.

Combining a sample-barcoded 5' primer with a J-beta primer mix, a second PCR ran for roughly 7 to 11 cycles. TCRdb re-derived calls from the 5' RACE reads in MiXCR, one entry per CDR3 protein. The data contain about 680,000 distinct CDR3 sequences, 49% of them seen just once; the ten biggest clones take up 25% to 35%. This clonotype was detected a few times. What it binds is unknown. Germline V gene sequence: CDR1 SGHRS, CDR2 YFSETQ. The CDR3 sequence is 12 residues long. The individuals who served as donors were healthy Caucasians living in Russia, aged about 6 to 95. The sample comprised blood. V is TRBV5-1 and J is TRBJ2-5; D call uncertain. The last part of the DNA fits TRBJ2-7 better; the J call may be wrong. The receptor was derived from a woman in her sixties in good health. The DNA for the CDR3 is TGCGCCAGCAGCTTGGCCGAGGACGAGCAGTACTTC. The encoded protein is CASSLAEDEQYF.